The sequence of this T cell receptor beta chain was determined in a study of T cells in Graves' hyperthyroidism and ophthalmopathy. Notes on the study in general: Among clonotypes expanded in thyroid above 0.001, most were also found in blood.

Amplified regions were TCR beta CDR3 sequences from RNA transcripts. Using the HTBI primer set, a first-round RT-PCR was run on the TCR CDR3. Via MiXCR, TCRdb re-called the multiplex PCR reads, giving one row per CDR3 protein. The data contain under 550,000 distinct CDR3 sequences, just under 20% of them singletons. This clonotype was detected ten times or more. Its antigen is undetermined. The CDR3 loop spans 17 amino acids. CDR1 SEHNR and CDR2 FQNEAQ come from the germline V gene (reference sequence). V lost 8 bases and J lost 7, with 27 bases in between. The genes are TRBV7-9 and TRBJ2-1; TRBD2 might be the D (8 bases). Sequencing used blood. The sequence was collected from a middle-aged man with Graves' ophthalmopathy. DNA of the CDR3: TGTGCCAGCGAGGGGGCGGGTCAAGCGGGAGATTCGAATGAGCAGTTCTTC. Amino acids: CASEGAGQAGDSNEQFF. Based on the CDR3 plus reference TRBV7-9 and TRBJ2-1, the full variable domain is DTGVSQNPRHKITKRGQNVTFRCDPISEHNRLYWYRQTLGQGPEFLTYFQNEAQLEKSRLLSDRFSAERPKGSFSTLEIQRTEQGDSAMYLCASEGAGQAGDSNEQFFGPGTRLTVL.